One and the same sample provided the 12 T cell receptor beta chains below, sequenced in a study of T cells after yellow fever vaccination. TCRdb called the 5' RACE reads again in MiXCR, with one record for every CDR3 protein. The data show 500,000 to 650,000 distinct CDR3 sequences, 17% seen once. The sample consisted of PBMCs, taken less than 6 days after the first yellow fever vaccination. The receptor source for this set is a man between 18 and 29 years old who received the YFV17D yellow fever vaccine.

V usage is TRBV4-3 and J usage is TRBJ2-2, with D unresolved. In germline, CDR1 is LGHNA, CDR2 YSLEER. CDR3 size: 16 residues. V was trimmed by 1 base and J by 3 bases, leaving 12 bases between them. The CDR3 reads CASSQGLGGYTGELFF. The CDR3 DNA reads TGCGCCAGCAGCCAAGGTCTTGGCGGCTACACCGGGGAGCTGTTTTTT.

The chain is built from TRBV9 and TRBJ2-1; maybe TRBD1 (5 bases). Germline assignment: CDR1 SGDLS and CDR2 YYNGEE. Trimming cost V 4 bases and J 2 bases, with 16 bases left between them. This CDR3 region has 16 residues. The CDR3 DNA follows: TGTGCCAGCAGCCCCACTGGGGCTGGTGCCTACAATGAGCAGTTCTTC. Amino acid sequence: CASSPTGAGAYNEQFF.

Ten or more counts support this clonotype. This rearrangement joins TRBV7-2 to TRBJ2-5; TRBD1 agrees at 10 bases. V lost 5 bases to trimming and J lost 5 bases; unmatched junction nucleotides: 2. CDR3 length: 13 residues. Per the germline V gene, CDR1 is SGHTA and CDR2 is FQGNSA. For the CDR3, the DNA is TGTGCCAGCAGCCAGGGACAGGGGGAGACCCAGTACTTC. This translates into CASSQGQGETQYF.

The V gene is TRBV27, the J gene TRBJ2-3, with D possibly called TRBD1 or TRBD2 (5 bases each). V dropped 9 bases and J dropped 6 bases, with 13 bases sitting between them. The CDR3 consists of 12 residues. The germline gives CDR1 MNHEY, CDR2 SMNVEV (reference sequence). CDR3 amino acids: CASWSRDDTQYF. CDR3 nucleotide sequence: TGTGCCAGTTGGTCTAGGGACGATACGCAGTATTTT.

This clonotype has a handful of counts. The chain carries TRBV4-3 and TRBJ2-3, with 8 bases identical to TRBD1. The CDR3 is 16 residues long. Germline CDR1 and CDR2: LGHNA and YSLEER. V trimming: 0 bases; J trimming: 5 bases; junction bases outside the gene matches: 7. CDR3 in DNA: TGCGCCAGCAGCCAAGAACCCCCAGGGGGCGGAGATACGCAGTATTTT. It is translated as CASSQEPPGGGDTQYF.

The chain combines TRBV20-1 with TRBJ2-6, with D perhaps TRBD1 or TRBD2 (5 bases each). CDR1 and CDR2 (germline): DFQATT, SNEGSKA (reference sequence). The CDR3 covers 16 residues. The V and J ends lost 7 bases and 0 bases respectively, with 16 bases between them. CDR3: CSGLGIGTSGANVLTF. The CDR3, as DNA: TGCAGTGGACTGGGAATAGGGACCTCTGGGGCCAACGTCCTGACTTTC.

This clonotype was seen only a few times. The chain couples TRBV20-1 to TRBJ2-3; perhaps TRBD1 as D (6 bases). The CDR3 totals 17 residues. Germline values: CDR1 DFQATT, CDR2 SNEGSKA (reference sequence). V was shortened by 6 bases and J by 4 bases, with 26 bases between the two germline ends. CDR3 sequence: CSAAGVVASSLADTQYF. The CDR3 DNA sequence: TGCAGTGCAGCAGGGGTCGTTGCGTCATCCCTCGCAGATACGCAGTATTTT.

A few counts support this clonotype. CDR3 sequence reads: CASGPPSTDTQYF. CDR3 DNA sequence: TGTGCCAGCGGGCCCCCTAGCACAGATACGCAGTATTTT. This rearrangement joins TRBV4-2 to TRBJ2-3; no definite D call. The CDR3 spans 13 residues. Between the trimmed V and J ends, which lost 8 bases and 0 bases, there was a span of 9 bases. In germline, CDR1 is LGHNA, CDR2 YNFKEQ.

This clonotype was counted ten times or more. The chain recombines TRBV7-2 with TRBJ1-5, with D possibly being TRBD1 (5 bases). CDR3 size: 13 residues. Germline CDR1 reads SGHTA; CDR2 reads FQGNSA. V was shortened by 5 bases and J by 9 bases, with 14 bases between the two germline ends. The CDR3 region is CASSRQRELPQHF. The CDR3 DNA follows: TGTGCCAGCAGCAGACAGAGGGAACTGCCCCAGCATTTT.

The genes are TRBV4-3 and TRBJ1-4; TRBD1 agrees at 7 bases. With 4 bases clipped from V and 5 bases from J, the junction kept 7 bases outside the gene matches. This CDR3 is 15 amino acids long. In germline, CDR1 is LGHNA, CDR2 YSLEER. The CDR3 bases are TGCGCCAGCAGCCCCAGACAGGGAATGAATGAAAAACTGTTTTTT. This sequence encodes CASSPRQGMNEKLFF.

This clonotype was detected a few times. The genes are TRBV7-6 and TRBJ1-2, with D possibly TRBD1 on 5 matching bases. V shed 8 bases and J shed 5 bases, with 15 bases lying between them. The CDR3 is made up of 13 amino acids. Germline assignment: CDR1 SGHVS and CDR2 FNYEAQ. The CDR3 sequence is CASAPSPGYGYTF. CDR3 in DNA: TGTGCCAGCGCCCCTTCACCAGGGTATGGCTACACCTTC.

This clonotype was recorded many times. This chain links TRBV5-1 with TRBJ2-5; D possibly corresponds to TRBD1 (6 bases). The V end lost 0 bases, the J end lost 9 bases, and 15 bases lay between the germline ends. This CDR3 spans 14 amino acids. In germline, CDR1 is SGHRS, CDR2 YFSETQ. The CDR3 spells CASSLETPQGAQYF. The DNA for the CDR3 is TGCGCCAGCAGCTTGGAGACGCCACAGGGAGCCCAGTACTTC.